One sample yielded the 25 T cell receptor beta chains listed below, sequenced in a study of blood T cell repertoires in COVID-19. Here immunoSEQ multiplex PCR was the method, and the copy in TCRdb shows in-frame clones only, minus some. The sample consists of about 130,000 clones, around nine tenths of them appearing once. Material: peripheral blood. The receptors shown here come from a woman between 65 and 79 years old with COVID-19, enrolled during active disease.

V usage is TRBV7-8 and J usage is TRBJ1-5; D gene unclear. Trimming left V 3 bases short and J 4 bases short, with 4 bases between. CDR1 is SGHVS, CDR2 FQNEAQ, per germline. CDR3 length equals 12 residues. The CDR3 region is CASSFPNQPQHF. The CDR3 DNA is TGTGCCAGCAGCTTCCCTAATCAGCCCCAGCATTTT.

The chain uses TRBV28 and TRBJ1-4; 8 nucleotides match TRBD1. The CDR3 is made up of 15 amino acids. Germline trimming cut 6 bases from V and 3 bases from J; bases unmatched to any gene: 6. Looked up from germline, CDR1 is MDHEN and CDR2 is SYDVKM. Here the CDR3 DNA reads TGTGCCAGCAGCATCGGGGGACAGGCTAATGAAAAACTGTTTTTT. It translates to CASSIGGQANEKLFF. The full variable domain, in which reference TRBV28 and TRBJ1-4 provide the parts outside the CDR3, is DVKVTQSSRYLVKRTGEKVFLECVQDMDHENMFWYRQDPGLGLRLIYFSYDVKMKEKGDIPEGYSVSREKKERFSLILESASTNQTSMYLCASSIGGQANEKLFFGSGTQLSVL.

This chain uses TRBV7-2 with TRBJ1-2; D is unclear. Trimming removed 1 base from V and 8 bases from J, with 11 bases in between. The CDR3 consists of 13 residues. Germline loops: CDR1 SGHTA, CDR2 FQGNSA. The CDR3 sequence is CASSLGGRQGYTF. CDR3 sequence (DNA): TGTGCCAGCAGCTTAGGAGGGAGGCAGGGCTACACCTTC. Drawing the rest from reference TRBV7-2 and TRBJ1-2, the complete variable domain is GAGVSQSPSNKVTEKGKDVELRCDPISGHTALYWYRQSLGQGLEFLIYFQGNSAPDKSGLPSDRFSAERTGGSVSTLTIQRTQQEDSAVYLCASSLGGRQGYTFGSGTRLTVV.

The J gene is TRBJ2-3, the V gene TRBV6-1, with TRBD2 matching over 12 bases. Germline values: CDR1 MNHNS, CDR2 SASEGT. V shed 4 bases, J shed 2 bases, and the junction held 10 bases outside the gene matches. The CDR3 loop spans 18 amino acids. The CDR3 nucleotides read TGTGCCAGCAGTGGTTTGGGTGGGACTAGCGGGCCCACAGATACGCAGTATTTT. Protein: CASSGLGGTSGPTDTQYF.

This chain links TRBV3-1 (or the pseudogene TRBV3-2) with TRBJ2-2, with 8 bases lining up with TRBD2. The CDR3 has 16 amino acids. Germline CDR1 reads LGHDT; CDR2 reads YNNKEL (reference sequence). V dropped 0 bases and J dropped 4; count of bases not matched to a gene: 4. The DNA of the CDR3 is TGTGCCAGCAGCCAAGAAGCGGGGGACTTCACCGGGGAGCTGTTTTTT. It is translated as CASSQEAGDFTGELFF.

This clone is a singleton in its sample. The gene calls are TRBV28 and TRBJ1-2; 8 positions match TRBD1. The CDR3 has 15 amino acids. V trimming: 4 bases; J trimming: 4 bases; junction bases outside the gene matches: 8. Germline CDR1 reads MDHEN; CDR2 reads SYDVKM. The CDR3 here is CASSSGPGQVYGYTF. The CDR3 DNA reads as TGTGCCAGCAGTTCCGGGCCGGGACAGGTCTATGGCTACACCTTC.

CDR3 in amino acids: CASSLNAAGARETQYF. The CDR3 nucleotides read TGTGCCAGCAGCTTAAACGCGGCGGGGGCGAGAGAGACCCAGTACTTC. The chain recombines TRBV11-1 with TRBJ2-5; TRBD2 is a possible D gene (7 bases). Deletions cut 2 bases from V and 4 bases from J, with 17 bases between. The CDR3 runs to 16 residues. Germline assignment: CDR1 SGHAT and CDR2 FQDESV (reference sequence).

A few counts support this clone. This chain links TRBV28 with TRBJ2-3; 8 bases align to TRBD2. Germline loops: CDR1 MDHEN, CDR2 SYDVKM. V lost 5 bases and J lost 5; bases outside the gene matches: 12. The CDR3 runs 16 residues. CDR3 region: CASSPSGGWLGDTQYF. The CDR3 coding sequence is TGTGCCAGCAGTCCGAGCGGGGGCTGGTTGGGAGATACGCAGTATTTT.

V and J are TRBV12-3 or TRBV12-4 and TRBJ2-1, with 7 bases that match TRBD1. The CDR3 runs to 13 residues. J lost 6 bases, V lost 6 bases, and 5 bases had no gene match. CDR3 DNA sequence: TGTGCCAGCAGGCGACAGGGCGGCAATGAGCAGTTCTTC. This sequence encodes CASRRQGGNEQFF.

The chain joins TRBV9 to TRBJ2-1, with D perhaps matching TRBD2 (6 bases). CDR3 length: 16 amino acids. The V gene lost 0 bases and the J gene lost 0 bases, with 10 bases spanning the gap. The germline CDR1 and CDR2 sequences are SGDLS and YYNGEE. The CDR3 region has the DNA TGTGCCAGCAGCGTAGATTTGGGGGGCTCCTACAATGAGCAGTTCTTC. The encoded protein is CASSVDLGGSYNEQFF.

CDR3 sequence reads: CASSRQGGTPDTQYF. CDR3 bases: TGCGCCAGCAGCCGACAGGGTGGAACACCAGATACGCAGTATTTT. This chain connects TRBV4-1 to TRBJ2-3, with 7 bases identical to TRBD1. The CDR3 has 15 residues. Germline lookup yields CDR1 MGHRA and CDR2 YSYEKL. V shed 4 bases, J shed 4 bases, and the junction held 8 bases outside the gene matches.

V usage is TRBV28 and J usage is TRBJ1-6, with D perhaps TRBD1 (5 bases). CDR1 MDHEN and CDR2 SYDVKM come from the germline V gene. This CDR3 has 16 amino acids. V was shortened by 5 bases and J by 5 bases, with 16 bases between the two germline ends. The DNA for the CDR3 is TGTGCCAGCAGTCCCCCCAGTGGGGCTGATAATTCACCCCTCCACTTT. This encodes CASSPPSGADNSPLHF.

This clone was observed a few times. CDR3: CASSTGEWITEAFF. For the CDR3, the DNA is TGTGCCAGCAGCACGGGGGAATGGATCACTGAAGCTTTCTTT. V and J are TRBV14 and TRBJ1-1; the D gene is possibly TRBD1 (5 bases). Germline V gene lookup returns CDR1 SGHDN and CDR2 FVKESK. V was cut by 5 bases and J by 4 bases, with 14 bases left in between. This CDR3 has 14 residues.

This clone was detected only once. J is TRBJ1-1 and V is TRBV19; the D is unclear. CDR1 is LNHDA, CDR2 SQIVND, per germline (reference sequence). V was pared by 3 bases and J by 7 bases, with 12 bases between. CDR3 length equals 13 residues. CDR3: CASSMKEGLEAFF. The CDR3 bases are TGTGCCAGTAGTATGAAAGAGGGCCTTGAAGCTTTCTTT.

This clone was seen once. The chain has TRBV3-1 (or the pseudogene TRBV3-2) and TRBJ2-5; TRBD2 matches at 11 bases. The CDR3 is 17 residues long. The junction had 9 bases not matched to a gene; V was cut back by 4 bases and J by 2 bases. CDR1 and CDR2 from the germline V gene are LGHDT and YNNKEL (reference sequence). The CDR3 nucleotides read TGTGCCAGCAGCCCCTTAGCGGGGGGGGACTTACAAGAGACCCAGTACTTC. It translates to CASSPLAGGDLQETQYF.

Only a few counts were recorded for this clone. This chain links TRBV14 with TRBJ1-3; possibly TRBD1 for D (5 bases). Trimming stripped 1 base from V and 4 bases from J, with 11 bases between. CDR1 is SGHDN, CDR2 FVKESK, per germline. This CDR3 comprises 15 residues. The CDR3 is CASSQVKGFGNTIYF. CDR3 sequence (DNA): TGTGCCAGCAGCCAAGTTAAGGGGTTCGGAAACACCATATATTTT.

This clone is a singleton in its sample. The CDR3 protein is CASSRRPVRQQYNEQFF. CDR3 coding DNA: TGTGCCAGCAGCCGCCGGCCCGTCAGACAACAATACAATGAGCAGTTCTTC. This chain uses TRBV7-9 with TRBJ2-1, with D hard to call. Trimming took off 5 bases at V and 4 bases at J, with 21 bases between the two ends. There are 17 residues in the CDR3. The germline CDR1 and CDR2 sequences are SEHNR and FQNEAQ (reference sequence).

V gene TRBV10-1 combines with J gene TRBJ2-3; 8 nucleotides agree with TRBD2. The CDR3 has 15 amino acids. Per the germline V gene, CDR1 is WNHNN and CDR2 is SYGVQD (reference sequence). Trimming took 6 bases from V and 1 from J; bases not matched to a gene: 6. This chain's CDR3 is CASSGTRTGTDTQYF. The CDR3 DNA reads TGCGCCAGCAGCGGGACTAGGACTGGCACAGATACGCAGTATTTT.

The V call is TRBV29-1, the J call TRBJ1-4, with 11 positions matching TRBD1. Looked up from germline, CDR1 is SQVTM and CDR2 is ANQGSEA. The CDR3 covers 14 residues. After removal of 7 bases from V and 7 bases from J, the junction contained 8 bases not matched to a gene. The CDR3 DNA reads TGCAGCGGGGAGAAGGGGACAGGGGGTGAAAAACTGTTTTTT. Translated: CSGEKGTGGEKLFF.

This clone came up a few times. This chain joins TRBV27 and TRBJ1-5; D is unclear. Germline V lookup: CDR1 MNHEY, CDR2 SMNVEV (reference sequence). The CDR3 is made up of 17 amino acids. V was clipped by 1 base and J by 1 base, with 14 bases between them. The chain's CDR3 is CASSLYPPRGSNQPQHF. The DNA of the CDR3 is TGTGCCAGCAGTTTATACCCCCCTCGGGGAAGCAATCAGCCCCAGCATTTT.

The chain couples TRBV5-4 to TRBJ2-3; D might be TRBD1 (7 bases). CDR1 is SGHNT and CDR2 is YYREEE in the germline V gene (reference sequence). Trimming left V 0 bases short and J 0 bases short, with 14 bases between. The CDR3 length is 17 residues. CDR3 sequence: CASSLGLGGLSTDTQYF. DNA for the CDR3: TGTGCCAGCAGCTTGGGACTAGGGGGCTTAAGCACAGATACGCAGTATTTT.

The CDR3 DNA is TGTGCCAGCAGACAGGGGGGGACCGGGGAGCTGTTTTTT. This gives the protein CASRQGGTGELFF. The V gene is TRBV5-6, the J gene TRBJ2-2; maybe TRBD1 (8 bases). V was trimmed by 5 bases and J by 5 bases, leaving 10 bases between them. CDR1 and CDR2 from the germline V gene are SGHDT and YYEEEE. The CDR3 has 13 residues.

The gene calls are TRBV6-5 and TRBJ2-1; 7 nucleotides align to TRBD2. Losses at the gene ends were 0 bases for V and 3 bases for J; bases not matched to a gene: 5. Germline lookup yields CDR1 MNHEY and CDR2 SVGAGI. This CDR3 is built from 16 residues. This CDR3 reads CASSYSGRGNYNEQFF. The CDR3 coding sequence is TGTGCCAGCAGTTACTCGGGGCGGGGGAACTACAATGAGCAGTTCTTC.

The chain employs TRBV28 and TRBJ2-7; D unresolved. Germline V lookup: CDR1 MDHEN, CDR2 SYDVKM. The CDR3 loop spans 11 amino acids. V was pared by 7 bases and J by 2 bases, with 6 bases between. Here the CDR3 reads CASTSTYEQYF. DNA of the CDR3: TGTGCCAGCACCAGTACCTACGAGCAGTACTTC.

This clone has more than one count but fewer than ten. The CDR3 sequence: CASSEVGQYTEAFF. The CDR3 nucleotides read TGTGCCAGCAGTGAGGTTGGACAGTACACTGAAGCTTTCTTT. This chain joins TRBV6-1 and TRBJ1-1, with a possible D match to TRBD1 (6 bases). Trimming removed 3 bases at V and 3 bases at J, with 11 bases between. The CDR3 spans 14 residues. Per the germline V gene, CDR1 is MNHNS and CDR2 is SASEGT.